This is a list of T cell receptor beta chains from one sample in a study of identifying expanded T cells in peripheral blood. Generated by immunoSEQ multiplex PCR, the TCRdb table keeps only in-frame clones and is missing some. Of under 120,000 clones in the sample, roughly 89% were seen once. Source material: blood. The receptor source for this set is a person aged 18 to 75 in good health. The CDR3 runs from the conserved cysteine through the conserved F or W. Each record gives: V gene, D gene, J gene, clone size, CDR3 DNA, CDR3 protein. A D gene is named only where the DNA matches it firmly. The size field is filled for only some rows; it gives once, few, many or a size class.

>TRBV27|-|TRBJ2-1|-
TGTGCCAGCACCCAGGGGGGATACAAGAACAATGAGCAGTTCTTC
CASTQGGYKNNEQFF
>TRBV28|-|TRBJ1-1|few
TGTGCCAGCAGTTTTCAGGGAGGGTCGTCGGCTTTCTTT
CASSFQGGSSAFF
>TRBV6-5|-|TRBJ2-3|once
TGTGCCAGCAGTTACGGGGGGGCGTCTAGCACAGATACGCAGTATTTT
CASSYGGASSTDTQYF
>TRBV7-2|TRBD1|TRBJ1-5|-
TGTGCCAGCAGCTTACGAGGACAGGGCTTCAATCAGCCCCAGCATTTT
CASSLRGQGFNQPQHF
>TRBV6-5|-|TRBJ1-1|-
TGTGCCAGCAGTATTACCGGCCGCGGCACTGAAGCTTTCTTT
CASSITGRGTEAFF
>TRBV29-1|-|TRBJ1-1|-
TGCAGCGTTGCTCGCGTTGGTGGCACTGAAGCTTTCTTT
CSVARVGGTEAFF
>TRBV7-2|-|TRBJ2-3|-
TGTGCCAGCAGCGGCCCGAATAGCGATCGTACGCAGTATTTT
CASSGPNSDRTQYF
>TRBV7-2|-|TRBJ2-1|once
TGTGCCAGCAGCTTTCGTTCCACGACAGGTTACAATGAGCAGTTCTTC
CASSFRSTTGYNEQFF
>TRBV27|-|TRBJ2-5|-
TGTGCCAGCAGTTTGAGGGCGATGGACCTCCAAGAGACCCAGTACTTC
CASSLRAMDLQETQYF
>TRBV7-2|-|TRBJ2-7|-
TGTGCCAGCAGCTCCCGACAGGAGGGCTCCTACGAGCAGTACTTC
CASSSRQEGSYEQYF
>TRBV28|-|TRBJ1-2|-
TGTGCCAGCAGCCCCCTCGGATATGGCTACACCTTC
CASSPLGYGYTF
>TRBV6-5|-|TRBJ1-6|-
TGTGCCAGCAGCGAGGACAGCAATTCACCCCTCCACTTT
CASSEDSNSPLHF
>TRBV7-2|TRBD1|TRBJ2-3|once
TGTGCCAGCAGCTTAGAAAACAGGGGCCGCACGCAGTATTTT
CASSLENRGRTQYF
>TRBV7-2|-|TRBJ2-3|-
TGTGCCAGCAGCTTCCAGTCGTTGGGCGGCAATACGCAGTATTTT
CASSFQSLGGNTQYF
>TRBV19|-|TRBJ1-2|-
TGTGCCAGTAGTAACAGGGATGCCTATGGCTACACCTTC
CASSNRDAYGYTF
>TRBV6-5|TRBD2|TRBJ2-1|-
TGTGCCAGCAGTTCTGGACTAGCGGGGGGGAGGATCTTC
CASSSGLAGGRIF
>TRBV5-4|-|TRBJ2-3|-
TGTGCCAGCAGCTTTGGGGGTAGCACAGATACGCAGTATTTT
CASSFGGSTDTQYF
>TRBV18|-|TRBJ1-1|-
TGTGCCAGCTCACCATACGGACCGGGAAGGATGCGGAATGAAGCTTTCTTT
CASSPYGPGRMRNEAFF
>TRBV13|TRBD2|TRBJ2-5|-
TGTGCCAGCAGCTTAGGACGGGGGGGAAGGCAAGAGACCCAGTACTTC
CASSLGRGGRQETQYF
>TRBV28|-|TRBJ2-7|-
TGTGCCAGCAGTCCGATTTTTATCGCGGGCGAGCAGTACTTC
CASSPIFIAGEQYF
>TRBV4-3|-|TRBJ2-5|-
TGCGCCAGCAGCCAAGTCGTGGCGGGGGAGACCCAGTACTTC
CASSQVVAGETQYF